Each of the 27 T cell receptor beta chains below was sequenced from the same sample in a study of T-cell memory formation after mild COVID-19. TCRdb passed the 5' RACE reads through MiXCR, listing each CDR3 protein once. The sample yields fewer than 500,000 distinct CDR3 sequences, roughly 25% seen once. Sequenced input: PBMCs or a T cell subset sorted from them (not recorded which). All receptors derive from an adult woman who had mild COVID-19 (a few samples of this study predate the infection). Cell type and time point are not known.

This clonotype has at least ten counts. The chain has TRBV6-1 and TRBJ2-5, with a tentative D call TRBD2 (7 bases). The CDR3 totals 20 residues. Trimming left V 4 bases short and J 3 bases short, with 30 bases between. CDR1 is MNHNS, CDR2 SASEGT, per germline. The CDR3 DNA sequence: TGTGCCAGCAGTGGATCCGGGACCCCATTGGGGAGGGGGGGAGAAGAGACCCAGTACTTC. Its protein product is CASSGSGTPLGRGGEETQYF.

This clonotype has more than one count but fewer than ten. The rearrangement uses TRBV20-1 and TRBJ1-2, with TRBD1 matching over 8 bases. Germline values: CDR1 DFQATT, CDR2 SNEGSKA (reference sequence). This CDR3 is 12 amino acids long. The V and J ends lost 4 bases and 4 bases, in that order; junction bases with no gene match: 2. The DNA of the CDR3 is TGCAGTGCTAAAACAGGGGGCTATGGCTACACCTTC. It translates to CSAKTGGYGYTF.

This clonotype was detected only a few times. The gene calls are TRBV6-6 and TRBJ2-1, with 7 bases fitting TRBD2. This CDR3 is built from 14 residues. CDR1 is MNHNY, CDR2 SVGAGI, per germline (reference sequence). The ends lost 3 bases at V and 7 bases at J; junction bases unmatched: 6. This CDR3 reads CASSYPDSGNEQFF. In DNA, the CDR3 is TGTGCCAGCAGTTATCCCGATAGCGGGAATGAGCAGTTCTTC.

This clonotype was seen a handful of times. The CDR3 spells CASSFGESHLEQYF. CDR3 in DNA: TGTGCCAGCAGCTTCGGGGAGTCGCACCTGGAGCAGTACTTC. This rearrangement joins TRBV7-9 to TRBJ2-7, with a tentative D call TRBD2 (5 bases). The CDR3 is 14 residues long. The V gene lost 3 bases and the J gene lost 7 bases, with 16 bases spanning the gap. Per the germline V gene, CDR1 is SEHNR and CDR2 is FQNEAQ (reference sequence).

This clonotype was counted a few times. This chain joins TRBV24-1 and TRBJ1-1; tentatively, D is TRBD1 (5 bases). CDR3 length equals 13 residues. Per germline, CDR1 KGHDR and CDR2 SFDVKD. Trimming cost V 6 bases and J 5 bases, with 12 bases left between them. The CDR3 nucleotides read TGTGCCACCAGTTATACAGGAGGTACTGAAGCTTTCTTT. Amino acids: CATSYTGGTEAFF.

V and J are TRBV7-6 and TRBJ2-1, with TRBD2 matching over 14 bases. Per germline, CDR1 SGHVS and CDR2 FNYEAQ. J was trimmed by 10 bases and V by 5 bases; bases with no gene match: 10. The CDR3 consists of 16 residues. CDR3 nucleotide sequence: TGTGCCAGCAGCGAAGGGACTAGCGGGGGATACGAAGAGCAGTTCTTC. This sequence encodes CASSEGTSGGYEEQFF.

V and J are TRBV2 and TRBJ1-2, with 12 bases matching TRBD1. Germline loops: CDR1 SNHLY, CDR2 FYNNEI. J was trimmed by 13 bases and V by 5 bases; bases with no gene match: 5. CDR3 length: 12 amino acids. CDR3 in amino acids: CASSRGQGAVTF. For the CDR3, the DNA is TGTGCCAGCAGTAGGGGACAGGGGGCCGTCACCTTC. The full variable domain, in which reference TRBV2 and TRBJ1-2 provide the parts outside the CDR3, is EPEVTQTPSHQVTQMGQEVILRCVPISNHLYFYWYRQILGQKVEFLVSFYNNEISEKSEIFDDQFSVERPDGSNFTLKIRSTKLEDSAMYFCASSRGQGAVTFGSGTRLTVV.

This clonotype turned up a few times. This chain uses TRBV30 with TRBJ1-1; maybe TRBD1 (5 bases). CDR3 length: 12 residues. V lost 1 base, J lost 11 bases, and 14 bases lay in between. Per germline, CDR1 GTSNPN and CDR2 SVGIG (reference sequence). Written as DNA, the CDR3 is TGTGCCTGGAGTGCTTCCTCAGGGCACGCTTTCTTT. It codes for CAWSASSGHAFF.

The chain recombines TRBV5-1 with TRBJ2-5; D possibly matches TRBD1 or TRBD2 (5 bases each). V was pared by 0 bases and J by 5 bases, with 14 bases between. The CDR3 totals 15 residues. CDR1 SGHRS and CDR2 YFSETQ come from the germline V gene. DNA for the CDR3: TGCGCCAGCAGCTTGGGGACAAACGGGGTGGAGACCCAGTACTTC. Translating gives CASSLGTNGVETQYF.

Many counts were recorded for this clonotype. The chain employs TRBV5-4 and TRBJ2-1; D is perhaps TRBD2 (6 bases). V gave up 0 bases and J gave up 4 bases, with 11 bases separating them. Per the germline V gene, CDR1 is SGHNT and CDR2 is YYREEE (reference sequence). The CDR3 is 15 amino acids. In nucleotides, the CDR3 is TGTGCCAGCAGCTTGGATGGGACTTCGTACAATGAGCAGTTCTTC. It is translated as CASSLDGTSYNEQFF. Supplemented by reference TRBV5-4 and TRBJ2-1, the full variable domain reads ETGVTQSPTHLIKTRGQQVTLRCSSQSGHNTVSWYQQALGQGPQFIFQYYREEENGRGNFPPRFSGLQFPNYSSELNVNALELDDSALYLCASSLDGTSYNEQFFGPGTRLTVL.

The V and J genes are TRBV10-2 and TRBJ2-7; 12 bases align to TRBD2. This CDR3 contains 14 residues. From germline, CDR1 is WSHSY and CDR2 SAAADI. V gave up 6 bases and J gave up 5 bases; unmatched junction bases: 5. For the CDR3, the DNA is TGCGCCAGCAGATCGACTAGCGGGGGCGACGAGCAGTACTTC. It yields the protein CASRSTSGGDEQYF.

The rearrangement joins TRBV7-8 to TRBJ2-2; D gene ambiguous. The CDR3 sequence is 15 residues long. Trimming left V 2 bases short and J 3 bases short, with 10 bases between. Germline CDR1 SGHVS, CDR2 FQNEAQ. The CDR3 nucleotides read TGTGCCAGCAGCTTAAACGCGGTTCACACCGGGGAGCTGTTTTTT. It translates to CASSLNAVHTGELFF.

The CDR3 nucleotides are TGTGCCAGCAGCCGGACTAGCGGGGGGGAGTACAATGAGCAGTTCTTC. Encoded protein: CASSRTSGGEYNEQFF. The V and J genes are TRBV3-1 and TRBJ2-1; 15 positions agree with TRBD2. V lost 4 bases, J lost 4 bases, and 2 bases stayed unmatched. From germline, CDR1 is LGHDT and CDR2 YNNKEL (reference sequence). CDR3 size: 16 residues.

DNA of the CDR3: TGTGCCAGCAGGACCGACGTATACTTCAACACAGATACGCAGTATTTT. Amino acids: CASRTDVYFNTDTQYF. This rearrangement joins TRBV12-3 or TRBV12-4 to TRBJ2-3; D unclear. Trimming took 6 bases from V and 2 from J, leaving 18 bases between them. This CDR3 region has 16 residues.

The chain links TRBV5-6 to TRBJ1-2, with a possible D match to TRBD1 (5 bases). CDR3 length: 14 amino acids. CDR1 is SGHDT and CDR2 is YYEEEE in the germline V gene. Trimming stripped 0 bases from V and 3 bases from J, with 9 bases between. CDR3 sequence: CASSLGGADYGYTF. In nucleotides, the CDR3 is TGTGCCAGCAGCTTGGGAGGGGCCGACTATGGCTACACCTTC.

CDR3 sequence (DNA): TGTGCCAGCAGCTTGGAAGGTTTATTGGAGACCCAGTACTTC. Residues: CASSLEGLLETQYF. The V call is TRBV5-4, the J call TRBJ2-5; the D is unclear. The CDR3 is 14 residues long. Trimming took off 0 bases at V and 5 bases at J, with 11 bases between the two ends. Germline CDR1 is SGHNT and CDR2 is YYREEE (reference sequence). The variable domain in full, completed from reference TRBV5-4 and TRBJ2-5, reads ETGVTQSPTHLIKTRGQQVTLRCSSQSGHNTVSWYQQALGQGPQFIFQYYREEENGRGNFPPRFSGLQFPNYSSELNVNALELDDSALYLCASSLEGLLETQYFGPGTRLLVL.

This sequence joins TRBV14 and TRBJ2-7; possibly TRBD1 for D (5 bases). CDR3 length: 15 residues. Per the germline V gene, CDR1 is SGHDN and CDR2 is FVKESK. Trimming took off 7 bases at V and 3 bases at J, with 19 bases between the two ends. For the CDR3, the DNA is TGTGCCAGCACCGCCGGGCAGGGTGATAACTACGAGCAGTACTTC. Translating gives CASTAGQGDNYEQYF.

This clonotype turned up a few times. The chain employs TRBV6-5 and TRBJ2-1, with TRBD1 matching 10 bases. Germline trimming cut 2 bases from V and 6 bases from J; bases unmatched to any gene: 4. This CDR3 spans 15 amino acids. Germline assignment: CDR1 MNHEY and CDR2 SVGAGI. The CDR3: CASSYGTGDGNEQFF. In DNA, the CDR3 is TGTGCCAGCAGTTACGGGACAGGGGACGGCAATGAGCAGTTCTTC.

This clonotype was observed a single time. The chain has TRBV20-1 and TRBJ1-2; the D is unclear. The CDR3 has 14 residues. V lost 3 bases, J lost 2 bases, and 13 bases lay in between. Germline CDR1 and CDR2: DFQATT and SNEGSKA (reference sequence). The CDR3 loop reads CSASSHSRNYGYTF. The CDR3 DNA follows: TGCAGTGCTAGTTCTCACTCCCGGAACTATGGCTACACCTTC.

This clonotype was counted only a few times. Here the CDR3 reads CATSGQQGMGQPQHF. The CDR3 DNA reads TGTGCCACCAGCGGACAACAGGGAATGGGGCAGCCCCAGCATTTT. The rearrangement uses TRBV15 and TRBJ1-5; tentatively, D is TRBD1 (6 bases). The germline V and J ends were trimmed by 5 bases and 7 bases, with 18 bases remaining between them. The CDR3 totals 15 residues. The germline V gene has CDR1 LNHNV and CDR2 YYDKDF (reference sequence).

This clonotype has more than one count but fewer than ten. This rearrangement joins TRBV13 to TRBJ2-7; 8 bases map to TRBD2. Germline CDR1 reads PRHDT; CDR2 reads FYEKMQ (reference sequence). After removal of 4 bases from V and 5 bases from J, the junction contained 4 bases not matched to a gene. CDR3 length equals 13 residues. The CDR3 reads CASSSRGDHEQYF. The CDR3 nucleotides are TGTGCCAGCAGCTCGCGGGGGGATCACGAGCAGTACTTC. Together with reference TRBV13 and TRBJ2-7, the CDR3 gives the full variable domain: AAGVIQSPRHLIKEKRETATLKCYPIPRHDTVYWYQQGPGQDPQFLISFYEKMQSDKGSIPDRFSAQQFSDYHSELNMSSLELGDSALYFCASSSRGDHEQYFGPGTRLTVT.

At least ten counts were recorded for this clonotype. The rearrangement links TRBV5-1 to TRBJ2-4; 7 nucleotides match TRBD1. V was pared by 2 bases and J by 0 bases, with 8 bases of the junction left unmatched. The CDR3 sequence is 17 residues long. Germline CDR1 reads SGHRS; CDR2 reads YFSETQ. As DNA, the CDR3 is TGCGCCAGCAGCTTCGGGACAGAACTTTTAGCCAAAAACATTCAGTACTTC. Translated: CASSFGTELLAKNIQYF.

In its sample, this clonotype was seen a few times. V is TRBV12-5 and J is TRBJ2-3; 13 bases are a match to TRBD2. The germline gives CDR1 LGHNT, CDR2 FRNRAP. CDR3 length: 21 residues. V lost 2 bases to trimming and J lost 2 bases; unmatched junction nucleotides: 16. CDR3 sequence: CASGLFDPPPTSGGFTDTQYF. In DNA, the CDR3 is TGTGCTAGTGGTTTGTTCGACCCTCCCCCGACTAGCGGGGGGTTCACAGATACGCAGTATTTT.

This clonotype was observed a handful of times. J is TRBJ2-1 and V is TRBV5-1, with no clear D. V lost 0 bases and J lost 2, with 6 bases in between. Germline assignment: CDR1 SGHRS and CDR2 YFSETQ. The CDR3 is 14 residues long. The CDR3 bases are TGCGCCAGCAGCTTGGACCCGACCTACAATGAGCAGTTCTTC. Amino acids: CASSLDPTYNEQFF.

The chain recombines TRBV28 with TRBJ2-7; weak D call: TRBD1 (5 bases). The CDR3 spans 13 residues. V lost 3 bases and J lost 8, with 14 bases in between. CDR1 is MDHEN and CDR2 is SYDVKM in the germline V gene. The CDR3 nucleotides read TGTGCCAGCAGTTTTTCAGGGCTCGGACAGCAGTACTTC. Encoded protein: CASSFSGLGQQYF. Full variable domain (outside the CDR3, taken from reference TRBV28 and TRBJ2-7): DVKVTQSSRYLVKRTGEKVFLECVQDMDHENMFWYRQDPGLGLRLIYFSYDVKMKEKGDIPEGYSVSREKKERFSLILESASTNQTSMYLCASSFSGLGQQYFGPGTRLTVT.

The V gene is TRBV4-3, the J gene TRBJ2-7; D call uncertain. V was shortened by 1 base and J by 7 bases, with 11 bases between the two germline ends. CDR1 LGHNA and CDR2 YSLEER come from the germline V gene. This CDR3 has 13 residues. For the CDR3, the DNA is TGCGCCAGCAGCCAAGTCGTCAGGCGGGAGCAGTACTTC. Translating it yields CASSQVVRREQYF.

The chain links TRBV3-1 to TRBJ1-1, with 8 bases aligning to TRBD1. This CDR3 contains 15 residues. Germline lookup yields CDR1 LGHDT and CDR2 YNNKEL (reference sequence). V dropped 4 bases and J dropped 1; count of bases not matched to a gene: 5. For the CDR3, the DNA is TGTGCCAGCAGCCCACTGGGACAGGCGAACACTGAAGCTTTCTTT. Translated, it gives CASSPLGQANTEAFF.